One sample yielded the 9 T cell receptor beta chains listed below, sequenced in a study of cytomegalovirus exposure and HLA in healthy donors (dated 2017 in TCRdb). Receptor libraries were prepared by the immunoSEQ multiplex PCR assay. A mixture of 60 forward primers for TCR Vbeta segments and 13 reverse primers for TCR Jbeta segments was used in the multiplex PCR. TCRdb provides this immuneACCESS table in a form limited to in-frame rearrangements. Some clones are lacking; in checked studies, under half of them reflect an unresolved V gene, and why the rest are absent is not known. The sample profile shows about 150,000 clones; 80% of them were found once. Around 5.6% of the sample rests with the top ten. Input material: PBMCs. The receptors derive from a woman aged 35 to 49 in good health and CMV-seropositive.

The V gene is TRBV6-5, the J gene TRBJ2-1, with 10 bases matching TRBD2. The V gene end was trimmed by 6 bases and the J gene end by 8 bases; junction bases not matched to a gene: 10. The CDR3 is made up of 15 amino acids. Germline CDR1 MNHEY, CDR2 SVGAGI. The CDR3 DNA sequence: TGTGCCAGCAGCCCTCTAGCGGGAGACTTATATGAGCAGTTCTTC. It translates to CASSPLAGDLYEQFF.

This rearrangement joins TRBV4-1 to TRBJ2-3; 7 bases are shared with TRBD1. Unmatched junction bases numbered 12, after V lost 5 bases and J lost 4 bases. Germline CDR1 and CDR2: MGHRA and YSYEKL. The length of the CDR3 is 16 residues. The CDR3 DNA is TGCGCCAGCAGCTACCCGACAGGGAAGTTTTCAGATACGCAGTATTTT. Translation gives CASSYPTGKFSDTQYF.

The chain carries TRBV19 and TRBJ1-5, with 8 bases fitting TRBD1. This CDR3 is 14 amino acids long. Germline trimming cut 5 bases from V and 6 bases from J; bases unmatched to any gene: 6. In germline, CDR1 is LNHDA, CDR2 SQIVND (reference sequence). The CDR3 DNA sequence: TGTGCCAGTAGTTCGACAGGGGCGAGTCAGCCCCAGCATTTT. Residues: CASSSTGASQPQHF.

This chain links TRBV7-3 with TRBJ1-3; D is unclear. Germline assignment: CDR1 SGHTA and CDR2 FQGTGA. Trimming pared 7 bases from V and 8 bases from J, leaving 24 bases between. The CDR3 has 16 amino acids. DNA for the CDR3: TGTGCCAGCATTCTGTCCTCCGGCAGACGTCGGGACACCATATATTTT. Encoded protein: CASILSSGRRRDTIYF. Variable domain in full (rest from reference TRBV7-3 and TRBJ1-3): GAGVSQTPSNKVTEKGKYVELRCDPISGHTALYWYRQSLGQGPEFLIYFQGTGAADDSGLPNDRFFAVRPEGSVSTLKIQRTERGDSAVYLCASILSSGRRRDTIYFGEGSWLTVV.

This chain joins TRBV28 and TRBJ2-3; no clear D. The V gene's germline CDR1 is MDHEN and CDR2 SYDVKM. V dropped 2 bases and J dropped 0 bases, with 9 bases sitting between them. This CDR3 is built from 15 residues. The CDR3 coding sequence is TGTGCCAGCAGTTTAGTCACTACTAGCACAGATACGCAGTATTTT. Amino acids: CASSLVTTSTDTQYF. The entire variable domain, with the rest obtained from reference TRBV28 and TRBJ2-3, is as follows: DVKVTQSSRYLVKRTGEKVFLECVQDMDHENMFWYRQDPGLGLRLIYFSYDVKMKEKGDIPEGYSVSREKKERFSLILESASTNQTSMYLCASSLVTTSTDTQYFGPGTRLTVL.

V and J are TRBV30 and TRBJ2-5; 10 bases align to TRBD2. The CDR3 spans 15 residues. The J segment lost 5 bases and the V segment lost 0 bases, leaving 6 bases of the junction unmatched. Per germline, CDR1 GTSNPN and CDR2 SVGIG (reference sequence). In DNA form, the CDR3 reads TGTGCCTGGAGTGTGATAGCGGGAGGCTTGGAGACCCAGTACTTC. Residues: CAWSVIAGGLETQYF.

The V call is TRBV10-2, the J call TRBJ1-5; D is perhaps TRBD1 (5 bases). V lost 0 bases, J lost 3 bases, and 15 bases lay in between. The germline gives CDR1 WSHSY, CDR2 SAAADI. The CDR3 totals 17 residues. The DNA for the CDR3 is TGCGCCAGCAGTGAGTCGAATTGGGGCAAAATCAATCAGCCCCAGCATTTT. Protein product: CASSESNWGKINQPQHF.

The CDR3 protein is CASSATTGSNYGYTF. In DNA, the CDR3 is TGTGCCAGCAGCGCCACGACAGGGTCCAACTATGGCTACACCTTC. The chain combines TRBV7-2 with TRBJ1-2; 7 positions agree with TRBD1. The germline gives CDR1 SGHTA, CDR2 FQGNSA. This CDR3 is built from 15 residues. With 5 bases clipped from V and 2 bases from J, the junction kept 8 bases outside the gene matches.

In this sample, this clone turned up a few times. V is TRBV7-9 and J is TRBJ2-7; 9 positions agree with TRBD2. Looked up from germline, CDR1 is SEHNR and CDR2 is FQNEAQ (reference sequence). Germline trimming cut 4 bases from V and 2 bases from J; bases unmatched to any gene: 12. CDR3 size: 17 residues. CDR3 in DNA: TGTGCCAGCAGCTCGAGTCCTAGCGGGATCCTCGCCTACGAGCAGTACTTC. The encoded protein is CASSSSPSGILAYEQYF. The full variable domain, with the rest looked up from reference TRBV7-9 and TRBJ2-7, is DTGVSQNPRHKITKRGQNVTFRCDPISEHNRLYWYRQTLGQGPEFLTYFQNEAQLEKSRLLSDRFSAERPKGSFSTLEIQRTEQGDSAMYLCASSSSPSGILAYEQYFGPGTRLTVT.